This T cell receptor (beta chain) originates from a study of a mutant IDH1 vaccine in newly diagnosed glioma. Study in general: Eight vaccinations reached patients in weeks 1, 3, 5, 7, 11, 15, 19 and 23. Beginning 4-6 weeks after radiotherapy alone, or with temozolomide cycles, vaccination took place. Radiotherapy, temozolomide, or both had been given previously, and both were given to most. Overall study findings and caveats: The study observed vaccine-induced immune responses in approximately 93% of patients.

CDR3 length: 12 residues. Trimming took 3 bases from V and 5 from J, leaving 5 bases between them. Germline CDR1 SGHTA, CDR2 FQGNSA. Repertoires were generated with immunoSEQ multiplex PCR, while TCRdb's copy carries only in-frame clones and drops some. Among 120,000 or so clones listed, roughly 78% were seen once. Worth noting for this clone: Antigen unknown. This CDR3 is also generated by other DNA sequences in the sample.

Indicated time point: week 11, during vaccination. Every single dose of the vaccine, 300 ug of mutant IDH1 20-mer peptide, came with topical imiquimod. The chain uses TRBV7-2 and TRBJ1-5; D call uncertain. The source is a man between 40 and 49 years old with glioma. Specimen: PBMCs, collected from a glioma patient whose treatment included an IDH1 peptide vaccine. For the CDR3, the DNA is TGTGCCAGCAGCTTCGGTCATCAGCCCCAGCATTTT. The encoded protein is CASSFGHQPQHF. Complete variable domain (other parts from reference TRBV7-2 and TRBJ1-5): GAGVSQSPSNKVTEKGKDVELRCDPISGHTALYWYRQSLGQGLEFLIYFQGNSAPDKSGLPSDRFSAERTGGSVSTLTIQRTQQEDSAVYLCASSFGHQPQHFGDGTRLSIL.